This T cell receptor (beta chain) derives from a study of OX40 agonist ivuxolimab in advanced cancers. Clones were sequenced by immunoSEQ multiplex PCR, and TCRdb holds only the in-frame ones, with some missing. The sample lists about 77,000 clones, 85% occurring once. Germline V gene sequence: CDR1 MNHEY, CDR2 SVGAGI. This CDR3 has 14 residues. V lost 2 bases and J 3 bases, leaving 11 bases between the germline ends. The receptor's source is an adult with an advanced solid tumor such as melanoma, head and neck, liver or kidney cancer. The chain combines TRBV6-5 with TRBJ2-7; maybe TRBD1 (6 bases). The material was CD4+ or CD8+ T cells sorted from blood, obtained in a trial of the OX40 agonist ivuxolimab. DNA for the CDR3: TGTGCCAGCAGTTACCACGGACAGAACTACGAGCAGTACTTC. Its protein is CASSYHGQNYEQYF.